Below, one T cell receptor beta chain is given with its context. No antigen is known for it. This record comes from a study of cytomegalovirus exposure and HLA in healthy donors. Study conclusions and caveats: Most TCR sequences were uncommon, yet certain public TCRs appeared in many donors.

The assay was immunoSEQ multiplex PCR, and TCRdb's table has in-frame clones only and misses some. This repertoire shows roughly 150,000 clones, 80% to 90% found once; its top ten account for 5.7%. The donors were part of the approximately 120-subject validation cohort, which stood apart from the roughly 700-subject first cohort. The sequence came from a woman younger than 45 in good health and CMV-seronegative. The source material was PBMCs.

This CDR3 reads CASASDRAHEQYF. Here the CDR3 DNA reads TGCGCCAGCGCCTCCGACAGGGCCCACGAGCAGTACTTC. The V and J genes are TRBV5-1 and TRBJ2-7, with 7 bases lining up with TRBD1. The CDR3 consists of 13 residues. Trimming removed 7 bases from V and 5 bases from J; junction bases left unmatched: 9. Germline CDR1 reads SGHRS; CDR2 reads YFSETQ.